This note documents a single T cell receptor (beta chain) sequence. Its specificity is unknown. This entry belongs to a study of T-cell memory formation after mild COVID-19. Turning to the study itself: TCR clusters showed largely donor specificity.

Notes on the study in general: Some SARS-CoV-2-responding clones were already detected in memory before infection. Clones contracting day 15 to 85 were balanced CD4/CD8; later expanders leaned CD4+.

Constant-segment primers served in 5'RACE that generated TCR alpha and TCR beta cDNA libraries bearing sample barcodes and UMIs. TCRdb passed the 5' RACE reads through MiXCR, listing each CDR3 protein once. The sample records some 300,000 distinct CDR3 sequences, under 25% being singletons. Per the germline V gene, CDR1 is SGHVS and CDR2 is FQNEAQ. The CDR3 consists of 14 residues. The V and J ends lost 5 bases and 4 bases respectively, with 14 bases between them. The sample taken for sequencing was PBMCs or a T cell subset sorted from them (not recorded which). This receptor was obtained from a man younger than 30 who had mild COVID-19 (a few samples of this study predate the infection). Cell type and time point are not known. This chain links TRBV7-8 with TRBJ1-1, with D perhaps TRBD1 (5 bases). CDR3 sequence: CASSQTAGRTEAFF. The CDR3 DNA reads TGTGCCAGCAGCCAAACGGCAGGGCGCACTGAAGCTTTCTTT.